Below, one T cell receptor (beta chain) is given with its context. As yet, its antigen is unknown. This specimen comes from a study of graft-versus-host responses after intestinal transplantation. V dropped 2 bases and J dropped 2 bases, with 10 bases sitting between them. The CDR3 extends over 15 amino acids. Germline CDR1 and CDR2: KGHSH and LQKENI. Generated by immunoSEQ multiplex PCR, the TCRdb table keeps only in-frame clones and is missing some. Of over 75,000 clones detected, around 86% appear once; the ten largest clones hold around 8.6%. The clonotype originates from a human donor who was the organ donor for an intestinal transplant. Sequencing used unstimulated CD8+ T cells sorted from spleen or lymph node cells, obtained before transplant. The chain joins TRBV18 to TRBJ1-5, with D perhaps matching TRBD1 (5 bases). CDR3 nucleotides: TGTGCCAGCTCACCAGCCAGGGTGGGCAATCAGCCCCAGCATTTT. It yields the protein CASSPARVGNQPQHF.